The table lists the clone carrying this TCR beta chain with a few counts. Its antigen remains unknown. This entry is derived from a study of shared clonotypes between healthy human individuals. Study-wide results and caveats: Donors were few, which limited the genetic and exposure-history diversity represented.

The CDR3 loop spans 13 amino acids. Germline V lookup: CDR1 SGHVS, CDR2 FNYEAQ. With 5 bases clipped from V and 8 bases from J, the junction kept 6 bases outside the gene matches. This table comes from immunoSEQ multiplex PCR, and its TCRdb copy is limited to in-frame clones, with some not included. Among 600,000 to 800,000 clones listed, just under 75% were seen once. Nashville, Tennessee was home to all donors, who were Caucasian adults. The receptor was isolated from a woman aged 25 to 39 in good health. Sequenced input: memory CD4+ T cells sorted from blood. Subset specified: CD45RA-negative fraction. The chain carries TRBV7-6 and TRBJ2-5, with 9 nucleotides matching TRBD1. CDR3 amino acids: CASSPGQGNTQYF. CDR3 nucleotide sequence: TGTGCCAGCAGCCCCGGACAGGGGAATACCCAGTACTTC.